Listed here are 3 T cell receptor beta chains from one sample, sequenced in a study of monozygotic twins with inflammatory bowel disease. TCRdb reprocessed the 5' RACE reads, keeping one entry per CDR3 protein, no DNA. In all, the sample yields fewer than 150,000 distinct CDR3 sequences. Sequencing was carried out using blood. The receptors stem from a human donor with ulcerative colitis or Crohn's disease, or a healthy co-twin of an affected twin (not recorded which).

The V gene is TRBV7-2, the J gene TRBJ2-5; TCRdb's D call, TRBD1, is unchecked because there is no DNA. CDR3 length: 14 residues. In germline, CDR1 is SGHTA, CDR2 FQGNSA. The CDR3 loop reads CATGVGQHQETQYF.

The chain combines TRBV7-8 with TRBJ2-7; absent DNA, TCRdb's TRBD1 call cannot be checked. Germline CDR1 SGHVS, CDR2 FQNEAQ. The CDR3 is 15 amino acids. The CDR3 sequence is CASSFFSGQAYEQYF. Combining the CDR3 with reference TRBV7-8 and TRBJ2-7 gives the whole variable domain GAGVSQSPRYKVAKRGQDVALRCDPISGHVSLFWYQQALGQGPEFLTYFQNEAQLDKSGLPSDRFFAERPEGSVSTLKIQRTQQEDSAVYLCASSFFSGQAYEQYFGPGTRLTVT.

This rearrangement joins TRBV12-3 or TRBV12-4 to TRBJ2-1; the TCRdb call, TRBD1, lacks DNA for checking. The CDR3 is 15 amino acids. This CDR3 is CASTAQGAAYNEQFF.